One and the same sample provided the 23 T cell receptor beta chains below, sequenced in a study of shared clonotypes between healthy human individuals. This table comes from immunoSEQ multiplex PCR, and its TCRdb copy is limited to in-frame clones, with some not included. The sample has about 2.4 million clones; roughly 93% are singletons. Sequencing was performed on naive CD4+ T cells from PBMCs. Subset noted: CD45RA+ positively selected. The receptor set was obtained from a young man in good health. Some clones in this sample may be carry-over from other donors' samples.

The gene calls are TRBV5-1 and TRBJ2-7; TRBD1 matches at 8 bases. Germline CDR1 reads SGHRS; CDR2 reads YFSETQ. The J segment lost 6 bases and the V segment lost 0 bases, leaving 2 bases of the junction unmatched. CDR3 size: 13 residues. The CDR3 reads CASSLETGAEQYF. CDR3 bases: TGCGCCAGCAGCTTGGAGACAGGGGCCGAGCAGTACTTC.

The chain has TRBV30 and TRBJ2-7; TRBD1 matches at 7 bases. This CDR3 has 14 amino acids. Germline loops: CDR1 GTSNPN, CDR2 SVGIG (reference sequence). The trim removed 0 bases at V and 8 bases at J, leaving 10 bases unmatched. Here the CDR3 reads CAWSVQGTPIKQYF. DNA for the CDR3: TGTGCCTGGAGTGTACAGGGGACACCCATCAAGCAGTACTTC.

The J gene is TRBJ1-2, the V gene TRBV28; D not resolved. CDR1 and CDR2 from the germline V gene are MDHEN and SYDVKM. V gave up 2 bases and J gave up 0 bases, with 10 bases separating them. The CDR3 spans 15 residues. CDR3 sequence reads: CASSLTLHANYGYTF. CDR3 DNA: TGTGCCAGCAGTTTAACTCTACACGCTAACTATGGCTACACCTTC.

The chain recombines TRBV7-9 with TRBJ1-1, with 7 bases that match TRBD1. CDR1 and CDR2 from the germline V gene are SEHNR and FQNEAQ (reference sequence). The CDR3 has 12 residues. Trimming at V came to 11 bases and at J to 1 base, leaving 4 bases not matched to a gene. The CDR3 coding sequence is TGTGCCTCGCGGACAGGGAACACTGAAGCTTTCTTT. Protein sequence: CASRTGNTEAFF.

The V gene is TRBV6-5, the J gene TRBJ2-7; perhaps TRBD2 as D (5 bases). The length of the CDR3 is 11 residues. The germline V and J ends were trimmed by 10 bases and 6 bases, with 13 bases remaining between them. The germline CDR1 and CDR2 sequences are MNHEY and SVGAGI. The CDR3 region is CATTQAGEQYF. In DNA form, the CDR3 reads TGTGCCACCACCCAGGCGGGCGAGCAGTACTTC.

The rearrangement links TRBV2 to TRBJ1-1; D possibly corresponds to TRBD1 (5 bases). Trimming left V 4 bases short and J 0 bases short, with 12 bases between. Germline V gene sequence: CDR1 SNHLY, CDR2 FYNNEI. This CDR3 has 15 residues. The CDR3 reads CASSGLGVMNTEAFF. The CDR3 nucleotides read TGTGCCAGCAGTGGGTTGGGGGTGATGAACACTGAAGCTTTCTTT.

The J gene is TRBJ2-3, the V gene TRBV4-3; TRBD2 matches 10 bases. Trimming took 2 bases from V and 2 from J; bases not matched to a gene: 10. Germline CDR1 and CDR2: LGHNA and YSLEER. CDR3 length: 18 residues. This CDR3 is CASSQNPSGRVLTDTQYF. In DNA form, the CDR3 reads TGCGCCAGCAGCCAAAATCCAAGCGGGAGGGTCCTCACAGATACGCAGTATTTT.

J is TRBJ2-1 and V is TRBV11-3; D not resolved. The V gene lost 3 bases and the J gene lost 5 bases, with 5 bases spanning the gap. Germline V gives CDR1 SGHNT, CDR2 YENEEA. The CDR3 spans 12 residues. The CDR3 loop reads CASSFTDNEQFF. CDR3 coding DNA: TGTGCCAGCAGCTTTACGGACAATGAGCAGTTCTTC. The full variable domain, its missing parts supplied by reference TRBV11-3 and TRBJ2-1, is EAGVVQSPRYKIIEKKQPVAFWCNPISGHNTLYWYLQNLGQGPELLIRYENEEAVDDSQLPKDRFSAERLKGVDSTLKIQPAELGDSAVYLCASSFTDNEQFFGPGTRLTVL.

The V gene is TRBV27, the J gene TRBJ2-3; 9 bases align to TRBD1. Unmatched junction bases numbered 13, after V lost 7 bases and J lost 5 bases. CDR1 MNHEY and CDR2 SMNVEV come from the germline V gene (reference sequence). This CDR3 has 16 amino acids. The CDR3 loop reads CASTSPGQGRVDTQYF. CDR3 nucleotide sequence: TGTGCCAGCACCTCTCCGGGACAGGGTAGGGTAGATACGCAGTATTTT.

This chain links TRBV19 with TRBJ1-2, with 8 bases aligning to TRBD1. The CDR3 loop spans 14 amino acids. The ends lost 5 bases at V and 3 bases at J; junction bases unmatched: 5. Germline values: CDR1 LNHDA, CDR2 SQIVND (reference sequence). CDR3: CASSASGGHYGYTF. CDR3 DNA sequence: TGTGCCAGTAGTGCTTCAGGGGGCCACTATGGCTACACCTTC.

J is TRBJ2-3 and V is TRBV5-4; D unclear. Trimming stripped 2 bases from V and 2 bases from J, with 6 bases between. Germline loops: CDR1 SGHNT, CDR2 YYREEE (reference sequence). The CDR3 is 13 amino acids. CDR3 residues: CASSLLDTDTQYF. The CDR3 DNA sequence: TGTGCCAGCAGCTTACTTGACACAGATACGCAGTATTTT.

Concerning this clone: This sample includes further DNA sequences coding for the same CDR3. The chain recombines TRBV6-1 with TRBJ1-1, with a weak D call TRBD1 (5 bases). The ends were cut back, 7 bases at V and 5 bases at J, with 11 bases in the middle. The CDR3 spans 12 residues. CDR1 MNHNS and CDR2 SASEGT come from the germline V gene. CDR3 amino acids: CASTGVGTEAFF. The CDR3 DNA reads TGTGCCAGCACGGGGGTTGGGACTGAAGCTTTCTTT.

This chain joins TRBV19 and TRBJ2-5; 8 bases align to TRBD1. Germline CDR1 LNHDA, CDR2 SQIVND (reference sequence). J gave up 3 bases and V 1 base, and 7 bases lay outside the gene matches. This CDR3 region has 16 residues. CDR3 protein: CASSIGLGTGKETQYF. As DNA, the CDR3 is TGTGCCAGTAGTATAGGACTAGGGACAGGAAAAGAGACCCAGTACTTC.

About this clone itself: This sample also contains other DNA sequences that code for the same CDR3. This chain links TRBV11-2 with TRBJ1-3; D call uncertain. Germline CDR1 reads SGHAT; CDR2 reads FQNNGV. CDR3 size: 12 residues. Trimming removed 1 base from V and 6 bases from J, with 4 bases in between. The CDR3 loop reads CASSLAVNTIYF. The CDR3 region has the DNA TGTGCCAGCAGCTTAGCTGTAAACACCATATATTTT.

The gene calls are TRBV6-5 and TRBJ2-5; no reliable D call. V was shortened by 0 bases and J by 2 bases, with 10 bases between the two germline ends. This CDR3 has 15 amino acids. Germline CDR1 is MNHEY and CDR2 is SVGAGI. CDR3 region: CASSYSIQIQETQYF. Here the CDR3 DNA reads TGTGCCAGCAGTTACTCGATCCAGATACAAGAGACCCAGTACTTC.

V and J are TRBV7-2 and TRBJ2-3; a possible D gene is TRBD2 (6 bases). The CDR3 is made up of 14 amino acids. Per the germline V gene, CDR1 is SGHTA and CDR2 is FQGNSA. V lost 8 bases, J lost 3 bases, and 15 bases lay in between. The CDR3 is CASSGEAGTDTQYF. CDR3 nucleotides: TGTGCCAGCTCCGGGGAGGCAGGGACAGATACGCAGTATTTT.

The chain recombines TRBV28 with TRBJ2-2; 10 bases agree with TRBD2. CDR1 is MDHEN, CDR2 SYDVKM, per germline. The trim removed 8 bases at V and 7 bases at J, leaving 7 bases unmatched. The CDR3 is made up of 14 amino acids. The CDR3 loop is CASRAGGPGGELFF. The CDR3 DNA reads as TGTGCCAGCCGAGCGGGAGGGCCTGGCGGGGAGCTGTTTTTT.

The chain couples TRBV29-1 to TRBJ2-7; TRBD1 matches at 11 bases. The germline V gene has CDR1 SQVTM and CDR2 ANQGSEA. The junction had 9 bases not matched to a gene; V was cut back by 4 bases and J by 7 bases. This CDR3 comprises 14 residues. This CDR3 is CSVASGQGADEQYF. CDR3 nucleotides: TGCAGCGTTGCTAGTGGACAGGGGGCGGATGAGCAGTACTTC.

This chain links TRBV5-1 with TRBJ2-5, with 7 bases identical to TRBD1. The junction had 22 bases not matched to a gene; V was cut back by 6 bases and J by 11 bases. The CDR3 length is 16 residues. The germline V gene has CDR1 SGHRS and CDR2 YFSETQ. The CDR3 coding sequence is TGCGCCAGCACCCAAGACGAGGACAGGAAGTTGGGCCAGCAGTACTTC. Translation: CASTQDEDRKLGQQYF. Filled out from reference TRBV5-1 and TRBJ2-5, the complete variable domain reads KAGVTQTPRYLIKTRGQQVTLSCSPISGHRSVSWYQQTPGQGLQFLFEYFSETQRNKGNFPGRFSGRQFSNSRSEMNVSTLELGDSALYLCASTQDEDRKLGQQYFGPGTRLLVL.

The V and J genes are TRBV2 and TRBJ2-1, with 9 bases fitting TRBD2. V dropped 7 bases and J dropped 10; count of bases not matched to a gene: 11. This CDR3 is 14 amino acids long. Germline values: CDR1 SNHLY, CDR2 FYNNEI. CDR3 sequence (DNA): TGTGCCAGCAAGAGGACTAGCGCGTCAGTGGAGCAGTTCTTC. Residues: CASKRTSASVEQFF.

This chain links TRBV19 with TRBJ1-2; D remains ambiguous. The CDR3 is 13 amino acids. Germline values: CDR1 LNHDA, CDR2 SQIVND (reference sequence). Trimming pared 3 bases from V and 6 bases from J, leaving 11 bases between. CDR3 bases: TGTGCCAGTAGTATGCGGGGAGCGGATGGCTACACCTTC. It encodes CASSMRGADGYTF.

V is TRBV5-1 and J is TRBJ1-4; D remains ambiguous. The CDR3 is made up of 13 amino acids. V shed 2 bases and J shed 8 bases, with 10 bases lying between them. Germline-derived CDR1 and CDR2 are SGHRS and YFSETQ. The chain's CDR3 is CASSFSLGEKLFF. For the CDR3, the DNA is TGCGCCAGCAGCTTCTCTCTGGGGGAAAAACTGTTTTTT. The full variable domain, in which reference TRBV5-1 and TRBJ1-4 provide the parts outside the CDR3, is KAGVTQTPRYLIKTRGQQVTLSCSPISGHRSVSWYQQTPGQGLQFLFEYFSETQRNKGNFPGRFSGRQFSNSRSEMNVSTLELGDSALYLCASSFSLGEKLFFGSGTQLSVL.

The V call is TRBV2, the J call TRBJ2-3, with a weak D call TRBD2 (5 bases). The CDR3 has 13 amino acids. Trimming stripped 6 bases from V and 6 bases from J, with 13 bases between. Germline V gives CDR1 SNHLY, CDR2 FYNNEI. Here the CDR3 DNA reads TGTGCCAGCAGCCAACATGTAGCGGATACGCAGTATTTT. This sequence encodes CASSQHVADTQYF.